This entry is about one T cell receptor (beta chain). Its antigen is unknown. Germline loops: CDR1 MDHEN, CDR2 SYDVKM. The CDR3 contains 11 residues. The ends were cut back, 8 bases at V and 4 bases at J, with 8 bases in the middle. The data derive from a study of T cell responses to AZD1222 COVID-19 vaccine. General observations from the study: Clonal diversity was possibly underestimated; the donors were predominantly white British and more often female. Only a handful of AZD1222 recipients, more than five in all, had baseline seropositivity.

Produced via immunoSEQ multiplex PCR; TCRdb's table is partial and in-frame only. The table shows about 210,000 clones, with less than 95% occurring only once. Sample: peripheral blood, taken 28 days after the second dose of the MenACWY control vaccine. The J gene is TRBJ1-2, the V gene TRBV28; D gene ambiguous. This TCR was recovered from an adult who received the MenACWY meningococcal vaccine as a control. CDR3 DNA sequence: TGTGCCAGCGGCCCAGTCTATGGCTACACCTTC. It codes for CASGPVYGYTF.